The 2 T cell receptor beta chains below were found in one sample sequenced in a study of blood T cell repertoires in COVID-19. Repertoires were generated with immunoSEQ multiplex PCR, while TCRdb's copy carries only in-frame clones and drops some. The profile shows about 180,000 clones, around 80% of them singletons. Specimen: PBMCs or T cells enriched from blood (not recorded which). These receptors all come from a woman in her forties or fifties who had recovered from COVID-19.

This sequence joins TRBV7-6 and TRBJ1-1; 9 positions match TRBD1. With V trimmed by 5 bases and J by 11 bases, 9 bases remained unmatched. Per the germline V gene, CDR1 is SGHVS and CDR2 is FNYEAQ. The CDR3 loop spans 13 amino acids. The CDR3: CASSVTRTGVAFF. The CDR3 nucleotides read TGTGCCAGCAGCGTTACAAGGACAGGGGTGGCTTTCTTT. The full variable domain, its missing parts supplied by reference TRBV7-6 and TRBJ1-1, is GAGVSQSPRYKVTKRGQDVALRCDPISGHVSLYWYRQALGQGPEFLTYFNYEAQQDKSGLPNDRFSAERPEGSISTLTIQRTEQRDSAMYRCASSVTRTGVAFFGQGTRLTVV.

The V call is TRBV5-1, the J call TRBJ1-4; 8 bases align to TRBD1. The CDR3 is 16 residues long. Per the germline V gene, CDR1 is SGHRS and CDR2 is YFSETQ. Trimming removed 0 bases from V and 0 bases from J; junction bases left unmatched: 1. CDR3: CASSLGQGSTNEKLFF. The CDR3 DNA is TGCGCCAGCAGCTTGGGACAGGGGTCAACTAATGAAAAACTGTTTTTT.